The 21 T cell receptor beta chains below were found in one sample sequenced in a study of T-cell reconstitution after alpha-beta-depleted transplantation in children. This sample's TCRbeta library carried unique molecular identifier barcodes. TCRdb ran MiXCR on the PCR reads and lists one entry per CDR3 protein. The sample lists about 480,000 distinct CDR3 sequences, roughly an eighth occurring once. The sample in question was PBMCs from the stem cell graft donor, obtained from the stem cell graft. These receptors were collected from a human donor who donated a stem cell graft to a child with combined immunodeficiency.

This clonotype was counted at least ten times. The chain links TRBV20-1 to TRBJ2-1; 9 bases fit TRBD2. The germline V gene encodes CDR1 DFQATT and CDR2 SNEGSKA (reference sequence). This CDR3 comprises 14 residues. Trimming took 2 bases from V and 4 from J; bases not matched to a gene: 3. CDR3 nucleotides: TGCAGTGCTAGACCGACTAGCGGTTACAATGAGCAGTTCTTC. This codes for CSARPTSGYNEQFF.

This clonotype appeared a few times. This chain joins TRBV5-1 and TRBJ2-5; perhaps TRBD1 as D (7 bases). The CDR3 sequence is 15 residues long. Germline assignment: CDR1 SGHRS and CDR2 YFSETQ. The V and J ends lost 7 bases and 2 bases respectively, with 18 bases between them. The CDR3 protein is CASRRGTDPQETQYF. CDR3 sequence (DNA): TGCGCCAGCCGACGGGGGACAGATCCACAAGAGACCCAGTACTTC.

J is TRBJ2-7 and V is TRBV11-3; 7 bases match TRBD1. This CDR3 has 14 amino acids. Per the germline V gene, CDR1 is SGHNT and CDR2 is YENEEA. Germline trimming cut 4 bases from V and 3 bases from J; bases unmatched to any gene: 6. The CDR3 DNA sequence: TGTGCCAGCAGCTGGAGACAGGGATTCTACGAGCAGTACTTC. Its translation: CASSWRQGFYEQYF. The full variable domain, in which reference TRBV11-3 and TRBJ2-7 provide the parts outside the CDR3, is EAGVVQSPRYKIIEKKQPVAFWCNPISGHNTLYWYLQNLGQGPELLIRYENEEAVDDSQLPKDRFSAERLKGVDSTLKIQPAELGDSAVYLCASSWRQGFYEQYFGPGTRLTVT.

This chain joins TRBV15 and TRBJ1-4; D unclear. Trimming stripped 1 base from V and 0 bases from J, with 9 bases between. The CDR3 has 16 residues. The germline gives CDR1 LNHNV, CDR2 YYDKDF (reference sequence). The DNA for the CDR3 is TGTGCCACCAGCAGAGCTCCAGGCTCAACTAATGAAAAACTGTTTTTT. Residues: CATSRAPGSTNEKLFF. Looking up the rest from reference TRBV15 and TRBJ1-4 gives the full variable domain: DAMVIQNPRYQVTQFGKPVTLSCSQTLNHNVMYWYQQKSSQAPKLLFHYYDKDFNNEADTPDNFQSRRPNTSFCFLDIRSPGLGDTAMYLCATSRAPGSTNEKLFFGSGTQLSVL.

This clonotype was found many times. The V and J genes are TRBV9 and TRBJ2-1; possible D gene TRBD2, 6 bases. V was clipped by 4 bases and J by 1 base, with 12 bases between them. The CDR3 extends over 15 amino acids. CDR1 and CDR2 from the germline V gene are SGDLS and YYNGEE. Here the CDR3 reads CASSPGVTSYNEQFF. As DNA, the CDR3 is TGTGCCAGCAGCCCGGGGGTAACTTCCTACAATGAGCAGTTCTTC.

This clonotype was counted ten times or more. This rearrangement joins TRBV12-3 or TRBV12-4 to TRBJ2-3, with D maybe TRBD2 (6 bases). The CDR3 totals 12 residues. Trimming took 6 bases from V and 4 from J, leaving 8 bases between them. Here the CDR3 DNA reads TGTGCCAGCAGGAGACTAGCAGATACGCAGTATTTT. The encoded protein is CASRRLADTQYF.

In this sample, this clonotype turned up a few times. V and J are TRBV7-2 and TRBJ2-7, with a tentative D call TRBD2 (5 bases). Germline lookup yields CDR1 SGHTA and CDR2 FQGNSA. CDR3 length: 15 amino acids. V lost 1 base and J lost 4, with 14 bases in between. The CDR3 DNA reads as TGTGCCAGCAGCTTAGTTTCCGGGGATTTGTACGAGCAGTACTTC. Translated, it gives CASSLVSGDLYEQYF.

This clonotype was seen many times. The junction shows a germline mismatch at one end, possibly a read error. J is TRBJ2-6 and V is TRBV24-1, with a weak D call TRBD2 (6 bases). The CDR3 extends over 12 amino acids. CDR1 and CDR2 (germline): KGHDR, SFDVKD. The CDR3 nucleotides are TGTGCCACCAGTTTCTGGTCAGGGAGGCCCAATTTC. It specifies CATSFWSGRPNF.

The sample holds many counts of this clonotype. The CDR3 sequence is CASSLDSLGDYEQYF. In DNA form, the CDR3 reads TGTGCCAGCAGCTTAGACAGTCTGGGAGACTACGAGCAGTACTTC. This chain connects TRBV7-8 to TRBJ2-7; possible D gene TRBD2, 5 bases. This CDR3 comprises 15 residues. CDR1 and CDR2 (germline): SGHVS, FQNEAQ. V was pared by 1 base and J by 3 bases, with 13 bases between.

Many counts were recorded for this clonotype. J is TRBJ2-1 and V is TRBV4-3; 9 nucleotides line up with TRBD2. CDR3 length equals 17 residues. J gave up 4 bases and V 4 bases, and 11 bases lay outside the gene matches. Germline V CDR1 and CDR2: LGHNA, YSLEER. The CDR3 bases are TGCGCCAGCAGCCTGGGTAGCGGGGGCCAAACTTACAATGAGCAGTTCTTC. It translates to CASSLGSGGQTYNEQFF.

The chain has TRBV6-1 and TRBJ2-7; D is unresolved. Per the germline V gene, CDR1 is MNHNS and CDR2 is SASEGT. This CDR3 is built from 13 residues. Trimming left V 3 bases short and J 2 bases short, with 8 bases between. For the CDR3, the DNA is TGTGCCAGCAGTGACTTGGCTACCTACGAGCAGTACTTC. It translates to CASSDLATYEQYF.

In its sample, this clonotype was seen many times. This rearrangement joins TRBV6-5 to TRBJ1-1; unclear D gene. Germline CDR1 reads MNHEY; CDR2 reads SVGAGI. Trimming took 7 bases from V and 3 from J, leaving 21 bases between them. The CDR3 totals 16 residues. CDR3 DNA sequence: TGTGCCAGCACCCCGACTTTTTTCAGCAGTTACACTGAAGCTTTCTTT. The encoded protein is CASTPTFFSSYTEAFF.

This clonotype came up many times. Since a much larger clone is just one base distant, this may be a read error. The V and J genes are TRBV6-4 and TRBJ2-6, with a possible D match to TRBD1 (6 bases). Trimming took off 3 bases at V and 0 bases at J, with 6 bases between the two ends. CDR1 MRHNA and CDR2 SNTAGT come from the germline V gene. This CDR3 region has 15 residues. CDR3 sequence: CASSEDSSGANVLTF. The CDR3 nucleotides read TGTGCCAGCAGTGAGGACAGCTCTGGGGCCAACGTCCTGACTTTC.

This clonotype was seen at least ten times. The genes are TRBV12-3 or TRBV12-4 and TRBJ1-1, with a tentative D call TRBD1 (6 bases). This CDR3 comprises 13 residues. Trimming shortened V by 10 bases and J by 4 bases, and 16 bases separated the two germline ends. The CDR3 coding sequence is TGTGCCACCTCTCTACAGGGAAGCACTGAAGCTTTCTTT. Protein: CATSLQGSTEAFF.

This clonotype occurred a few times. This chain links TRBV7-2 with TRBJ2-3; 9 bases align to TRBD1. The germline V gene encodes CDR1 SGHTA and CDR2 FQGNSA. CDR3 length equals 15 residues. The ends lost 5 bases at V and 3 bases at J; junction bases unmatched: 6. This chain's CDR3 is CASSVTGGATDTQYF. The DNA for the CDR3 is TGTGCCAGCAGCGTAACAGGGGGCGCGACAGATACGCAGTATTTT.

This clonotype was seen at least ten times. The V and J genes are TRBV4-1 and TRBJ2-7; D remains ambiguous. CDR1 and CDR2 from the germline V gene are MGHRA and YSYEKL. The V gene lost 3 bases and the J gene lost 7 bases, with 13 bases spanning the gap. The CDR3 is 13 amino acids. CDR3 loop: CASSQLLVEEQYF. CDR3 nucleotides: TGCGCCAGCAGCCAGCTACTTGTCGAGGAGCAGTACTTC.

In this sample, this clonotype turned up a few times. The chain links TRBV18 to TRBJ1-2, with D possibly matching TRBD1 (5 bases). CDR1 and CDR2 from the germline V gene are KGHSH and LQKENI. The V end was cut by 2 bases, the J end by 5 bases, with 12 bases between. The CDR3 has 14 residues. The CDR3 DNA is TGTGCCAGCTCACCAGAGTCAGGGCCTTATGGCTACACCTTC. Translating gives CASSPESGPYGYTF.

The chain couples TRBV7-9 to TRBJ2-5; no firm D call. Germline V gene data show CDR1 as SEHNR and CDR2 as FQNEAQ (reference sequence). V lost 2 bases to trimming and J lost 2 bases, with 12 bases between them. The CDR3 consists of 15 residues. CDR3 protein: CASSLLLGLQETQYF. The DNA of the CDR3 is TGTGCCAGCAGCTTATTGTTAGGCTTACAAGAGACCCAGTACTTC.

This clonotype was detected only a few times. The chain links TRBV20-1 to TRBJ2-3, with TRBD2 matching over 13 bases. The length of the CDR3 is 14 residues. The J segment lost 4 bases and the V segment lost 6 bases, leaving 4 bases of the junction unmatched. Germline V CDR1 and CDR2: DFQATT, SNEGSKA (reference sequence). The DNA of the CDR3 is TGCAGTGCCTCACTAGCGGGGGGGCCAGATACGCAGTATTTT. This translates into CSASLAGGPDTQYF.

This clonotype was seen a handful of times. The chain recombines TRBV4-3 with TRBJ1-4; D gene ambiguous. Trimming removed 2 bases at V and 7 bases at J, with 14 bases between. CDR3 size: 15 residues. CDR1 is LGHNA, CDR2 YSLEER, per germline. The CDR3, as DNA: TGCGCCAGCAGCCAATCCACTAAGCCGTCTGAAAAACTGTTTTTT. It translates to CASSQSTKPSEKLFF.

This clonotype has at least ten counts. V gene TRBV9 combines with J gene TRBJ2-2; 7 bases fit TRBD1. Germline CDR1 SGDLS, CDR2 YYNGEE. This CDR3 contains 16 residues. V lost 3 bases, J lost 2 bases, and 7 bases stayed unmatched. This CDR3 reads CASSGRQGANTGELFF. The CDR3 region has the DNA TGTGCCAGCAGCGGAAGACAGGGCGCAAACACCGGGGAGCTGTTTTTT.